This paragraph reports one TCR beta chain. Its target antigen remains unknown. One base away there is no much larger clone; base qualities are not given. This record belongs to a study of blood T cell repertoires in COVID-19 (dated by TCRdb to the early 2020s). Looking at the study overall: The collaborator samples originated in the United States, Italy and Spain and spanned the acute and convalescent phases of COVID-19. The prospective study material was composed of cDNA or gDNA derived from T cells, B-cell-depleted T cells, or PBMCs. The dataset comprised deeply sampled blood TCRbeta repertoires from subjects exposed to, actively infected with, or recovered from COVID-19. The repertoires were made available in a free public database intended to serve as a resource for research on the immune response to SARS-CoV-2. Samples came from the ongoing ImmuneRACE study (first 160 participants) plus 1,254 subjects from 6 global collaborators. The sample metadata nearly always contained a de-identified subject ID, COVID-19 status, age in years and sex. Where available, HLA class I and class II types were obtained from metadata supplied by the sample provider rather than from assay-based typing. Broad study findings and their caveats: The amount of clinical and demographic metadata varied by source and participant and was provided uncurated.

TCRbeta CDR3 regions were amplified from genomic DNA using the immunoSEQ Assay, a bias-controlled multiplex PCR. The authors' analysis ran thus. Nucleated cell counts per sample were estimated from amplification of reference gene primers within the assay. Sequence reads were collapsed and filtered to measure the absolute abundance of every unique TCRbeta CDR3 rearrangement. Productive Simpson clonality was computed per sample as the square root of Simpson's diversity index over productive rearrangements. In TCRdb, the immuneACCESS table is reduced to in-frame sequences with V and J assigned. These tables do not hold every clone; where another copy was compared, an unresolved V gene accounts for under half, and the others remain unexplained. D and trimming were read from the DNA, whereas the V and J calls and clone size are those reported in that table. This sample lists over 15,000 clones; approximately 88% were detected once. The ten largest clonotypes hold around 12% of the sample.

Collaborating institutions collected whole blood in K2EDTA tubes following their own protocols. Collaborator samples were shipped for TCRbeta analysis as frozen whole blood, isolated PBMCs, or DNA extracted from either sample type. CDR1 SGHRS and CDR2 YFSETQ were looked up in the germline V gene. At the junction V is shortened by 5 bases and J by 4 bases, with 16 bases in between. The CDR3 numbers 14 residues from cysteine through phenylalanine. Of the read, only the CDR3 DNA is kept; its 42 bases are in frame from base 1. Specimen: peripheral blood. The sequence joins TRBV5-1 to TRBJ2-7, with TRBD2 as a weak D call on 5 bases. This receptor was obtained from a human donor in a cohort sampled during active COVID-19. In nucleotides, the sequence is TGCGCCAGCAGTGGCGGAGCGGCTCTATACGAGCAGTACTTC. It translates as CASSGGAALYEQYF.